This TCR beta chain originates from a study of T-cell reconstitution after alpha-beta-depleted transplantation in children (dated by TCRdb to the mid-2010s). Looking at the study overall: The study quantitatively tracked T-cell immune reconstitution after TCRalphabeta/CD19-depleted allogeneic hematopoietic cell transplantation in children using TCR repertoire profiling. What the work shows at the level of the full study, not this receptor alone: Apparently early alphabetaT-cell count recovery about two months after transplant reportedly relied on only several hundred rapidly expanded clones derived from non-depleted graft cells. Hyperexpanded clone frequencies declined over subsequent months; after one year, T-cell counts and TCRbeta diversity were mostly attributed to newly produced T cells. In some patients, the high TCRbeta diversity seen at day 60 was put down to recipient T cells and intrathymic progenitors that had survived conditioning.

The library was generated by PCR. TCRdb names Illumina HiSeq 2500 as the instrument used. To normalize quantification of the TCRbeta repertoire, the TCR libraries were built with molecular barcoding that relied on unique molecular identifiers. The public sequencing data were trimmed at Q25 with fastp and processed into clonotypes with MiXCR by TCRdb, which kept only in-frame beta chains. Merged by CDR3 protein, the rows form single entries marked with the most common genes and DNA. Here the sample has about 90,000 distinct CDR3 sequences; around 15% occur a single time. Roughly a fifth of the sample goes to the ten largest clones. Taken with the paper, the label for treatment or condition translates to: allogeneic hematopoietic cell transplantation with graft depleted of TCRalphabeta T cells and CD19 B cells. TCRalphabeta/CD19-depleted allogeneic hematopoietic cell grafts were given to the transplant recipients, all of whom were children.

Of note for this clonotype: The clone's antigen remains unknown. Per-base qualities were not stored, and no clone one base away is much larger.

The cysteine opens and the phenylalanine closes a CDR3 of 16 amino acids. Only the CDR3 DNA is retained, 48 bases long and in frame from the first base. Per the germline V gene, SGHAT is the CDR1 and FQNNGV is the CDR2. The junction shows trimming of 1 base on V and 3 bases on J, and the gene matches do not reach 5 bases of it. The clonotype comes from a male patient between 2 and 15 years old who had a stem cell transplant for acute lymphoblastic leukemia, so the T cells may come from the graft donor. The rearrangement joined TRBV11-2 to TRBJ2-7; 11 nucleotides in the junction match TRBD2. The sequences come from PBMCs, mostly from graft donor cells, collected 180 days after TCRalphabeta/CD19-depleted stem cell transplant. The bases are TGTGCCAGCAGCTTAGGTCCTAGCGGGGGGCGCTACGAGCAGTACTTC. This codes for CASSLGPSGGRYEQYF.